One and the same sample provided the 28 T cell receptor beta chains below, sequenced in a study of blood T cell repertoires in COVID-19. Assay: immunoSEQ multiplex PCR; the TCRdb copy retains only in-frame clones and omits some. The sample shows tens of thousands of clones, 85% to 90% of them seen only once. The specimen sequenced was peripheral blood. These receptors all stem from a woman of 80 years or more in a cohort sampled during active or convalescent COVID-19.

The chain recombines TRBV7-9 with TRBJ2-1; D possibly corresponds to TRBD2 (6 bases). From germline, CDR1 is SEHNR and CDR2 FQNEAQ (reference sequence). The CDR3 runs to 16 residues. The V and J ends lost 5 bases and 6 bases respectively, with 20 bases between them. The CDR3 is CASSQSRGTLPNEQFF. DNA for the CDR3: TGTGCCAGCAGCCAGTCTCGCGGGACCCTCCCCAATGAGCAGTTCTTC.

This chain uses TRBV5-1 with TRBJ2-3; the D is unclear. Trimming pared 0 bases from V and 6 bases from J, leaving 11 bases between. In germline, CDR1 is SGHRS, CDR2 YFSETQ. This CDR3 has 14 residues. This chain's CDR3 is CASSLVSGRDTQYF. CDR3 bases: TGCGCCAGCAGCTTGGTGTCAGGCCGCGATACGCAGTATTTT.

J is TRBJ2-3 and V is TRBV7-3; 8 bases fit TRBD2. The V segment lost 3 bases and the J segment 3 bases; nucleotides outside the gene matches: 5. This CDR3 has 15 amino acids. Germline V lookup: CDR1 SGHTA, CDR2 FQGTGA. For the CDR3, the DNA is TGTGCCAGCAGCTTGACTAGCGTCGCTACAGATACGCAGTATTTT. This codes for CASSLTSVATDTQYF.

This chain joins TRBV6-5 and TRBJ1-5; 8 positions match TRBD1. The CDR3 is 13 amino acids. V lost 8 bases, J lost 4 bases, and 4 bases stayed unmatched. Germline V gene sequence: CDR1 MNHEY, CDR2 SVGAGI. CDR3 residues: CASRDRGNQPQHF. CDR3 in DNA: TGTGCCAGCCGAGACAGGGGAAATCAGCCCCAGCATTTT.

The rearrangement joins TRBV5-4 to TRBJ1-4; no clear D gene. V lost 3 bases and J lost 4, with 7 bases in between. The length of the CDR3 is 13 residues. Germline CDR1 SGHNT, CDR2 YYREEE (reference sequence). This CDR3 is CASSWFGNEKLFF. As DNA, the CDR3 is TGTGCCAGCAGCTGGTTCGGTAATGAAAAACTGTTTTTT.

The chain employs TRBV5-8 and TRBJ1-5; D unresolved. The CDR3 sequence is 13 residues long. Per the germline V gene, CDR1 is SGHTS and CDR2 is YDEGEE. Trimming stripped 0 bases from V and 9 bases from J, with 10 bases between. The CDR3 DNA reads TGTGCCAGCAGCTTGGTATGGCGGCGGCCCCAGCATTTT. Its protein is CASSLVWRRPQHF.

As DNA, the CDR3 is TGTGCCAGCTCACTCAACAGGGCCGGGGGCAATCAGCCCCAGCATTTT. Residues: CASSLNRAGGNQPQHF. The V call is TRBV18, the J call TRBJ1-5, with a possible D match to TRBD1 (6 bases). CDR1 KGHSH and CDR2 LQKENI come from the germline V gene. Trimming took 4 bases from V and 2 from J, leaving 15 bases between them. CDR3 length: 16 amino acids.

This chain uses TRBV29-1 with TRBJ2-5; 10 nucleotides line up with TRBD2. The CDR3 sequence is 16 residues long. CDR1 is SQVTM and CDR2 is ANQGSEA in the germline V gene. V was clipped by 1 base and J by 6 bases; unmatched bases: 11. The CDR3 region is CSVEAFSSGSRQTQYF. CDR3 nucleotide sequence: TGCAGCGTTGAAGCTTTCTCTAGCGGGAGTAGGCAGACCCAGTACTTC.

This chain connects TRBV11-3 to TRBJ2-7; 13 nucleotides align to TRBD2. V shed 5 bases and J 6 bases; nucleotides not matched to a gene: 7. The germline V gene has CDR1 SGHNT and CDR2 YENEEA. The CDR3 has 15 residues. The CDR3 region is CASSPGLAGASEQYV. As DNA, the CDR3 is TGTGCCAGCAGCCCCGGACTAGCGGGAGCTAGCGAGCAGTACGTC.

For the CDR3, the DNA is TGTGCCAGCAGGGGGAGCGGTCCGGAGGGCTCACCCCTCCACTTT. Its translation: CASRGSGPEGSPLHF. This rearrangement joins TRBV28 to TRBJ1-6; D gene uncertain. V lost 6 bases to trimming and J lost 10 bases, with 19 bases between them. The CDR3 runs to 15 residues. Per the germline V gene, CDR1 is MDHEN and CDR2 is SYDVKM.

The chain combines TRBV15 with TRBJ1-2; 9 bases line up with TRBD1. CDR3 size: 12 residues. Germline V gene sequence: CDR1 LNHNV, CDR2 YYDKDF (reference sequence). With 5 bases clipped from V and 5 bases from J, the junction kept 0 bases outside the gene matches. CDR3 DNA: TGTGCCACCAGCGGACAGGGGTATGGCTACACCTTC. This sequence encodes CATSGQGYGYTF.

V gene TRBV10-3 combines with J gene TRBJ2-7; D gene uncertain. The CDR3 runs to 13 residues. V was clipped by 3 bases and J by 0 bases, with 6 bases between them. Per the germline V gene, CDR1 is ENHRY and CDR2 is SYGVKD. DNA for the CDR3: TGTGCCATCAGTGACGGGTCCTCCTACGAGCAGTACTTC. It codes for CAISDGSSYEQYF.

The V call is TRBV28, the J call TRBJ1-1; possibly TRBD1 for D (6 bases). The CDR3 loop spans 14 amino acids. Trimming removed 6 bases at V and 4 bases at J, with 15 bases between. Germline V CDR1 and CDR2: MDHEN, SYDVKM. CDR3: CASSSGARGTEAFF. The CDR3 DNA sequence: TGTGCCAGCAGCTCAGGGGCTAGGGGCACTGAAGCTTTCTTT. Full variable domain (rest looked up from reference TRBV28 and TRBJ1-1): DVKVTQSSRYLVKRTGEKVFLECVQDMDHENMFWYRQDPGLGLRLIYFSYDVKMKEKGDIPEGYSVSREKKERFSLILESASTNQTSMYLCASSSGARGTEAFFGQGTRLTVV.

The chain is built from TRBV2 and TRBJ1-4; 10 positions agree with TRBD1. CDR1 SNHLY and CDR2 FYNNEI come from the germline V gene. The CDR3 runs 15 residues. V lost 6 bases and J lost 5; bases outside the gene matches: 6. Here the CDR3 reads CASSLDRGLNEKLFF. CDR3 coding DNA: TGTGCCAGCAGCCTAGACAGGGGGCTAAATGAAAAACTGTTTTTT. The full variable domain, its missing parts supplied by reference TRBV2 and TRBJ1-4, is EPEVTQTPSHQVTQMGQEVILRCVPISNHLYFYWYRQILGQKVEFLVSFYNNEISEKSEIFDDQFSVERPDGSNFTLKIRSTKLEDSAMYFCASSLDRGLNEKLFFGSGTQLSVL.

The chain recombines TRBV19 with TRBJ1-2; 9 bases fit TRBD1. Losses at the gene ends were 6 bases for V and 5 bases for J; bases not matched to a gene: 4. From germline, CDR1 is LNHDA and CDR2 SQIVND (reference sequence). The length of the CDR3 is 13 residues. Written as DNA, the CDR3 is TGTGCCAGTAGGATACAGGGGGCATATGGCTACACCTTC. The encoded protein is CASRIQGAYGYTF.

This clone was found once. The rearrangement uses TRBV10-2 and TRBJ1-3; D unresolved. Germline-derived CDR1 and CDR2 are WSHSY and SAAADI. The V end was cut by 7 bases, the J end by 0 bases, with 10 bases between. This CDR3 is built from 14 residues. In DNA form, the CDR3 reads TGCGCCAGCAAAGCACTGAGCTCTGGAAACACCATATATTTT. This encodes CASKALSSGNTIYF.

This clone was detected once. The V and J genes are TRBV21-1 and TRBJ2-5; the table's D gene call, TRBD1, was not cross checked with the DNA. TRBV21-1 corresponds to a pseudogene. The CDR3 has 13 residues. CDR3 in amino acids: CDDRGGRVETQYF. CDR3 in DNA: TGTGACGACAGGGGGGGTAGGGTGGAGACCCAGTACTTC.

The V and J genes are TRBV24-1 and TRBJ2-3, with 7 bases that match TRBD1. The CDR3 totals 18 residues. Germline-derived CDR1 and CDR2 are KGHDR and SFDVKD. Trimming took 3 bases from V and 3 from J; bases not matched to a gene: 14. CDR3 sequence (DNA): TGTGCCACCAGTGATCCGCCGAGACAGGGTCTGGGGACAGATACGCAGTATTTT. It codes for CATSDPPRQGLGTDTQYF.

The chain carries TRBV5-1 and TRBJ2-1, with a tentative D call TRBD1 (6 bases). CDR3 length: 17 residues. Germline CDR1 reads SGHRS; CDR2 reads YFSETQ. Between the trimmed V and J ends, which lost 0 bases and 0 bases, there was a span of 13 bases. This CDR3 is CASSLGSTGASYNEQFF. CDR3 coding DNA: TGCGCCAGCAGCTTGGGGTCGACAGGAGCCTCCTACAATGAGCAGTTCTTC.

V usage is TRBV5-1 and J usage is TRBJ2-3; the match to TRBD2 covers 12 bases. The length of the CDR3 is 16 residues. The J segment lost 3 bases and the V segment lost 0 bases, leaving 2 bases of the junction unmatched. From germline, CDR1 is SGHRS and CDR2 YFSETQ. The CDR3 sequence: CASSLGLAGGTDTQYF. The CDR3 bases are TGCGCCAGCAGCTTGGGGCTAGCGGGAGGGACAGATACGCAGTATTTT.

This chain links TRBV11-2 with TRBJ1-1, with D perhaps TRBD1 (6 bases). Trimming shortened V by 1 base and J by 4 bases, and 10 bases separated the two germline ends. The CDR3 covers 14 residues. Looked up from germline, CDR1 is SGHAT and CDR2 is FQNNGV. The CDR3 here is CASSLAGVATEAFF. CDR3 bases: TGTGCCAGCAGCTTAGCAGGGGTAGCCACTGAAGCTTTCTTT.

This chain links TRBV10-1 with TRBJ2-5; D is possibly TRBD2 (5 bases). The V and J ends lost 3 bases and 4 bases respectively, with 18 bases between them. The CDR3 is 16 residues long. Per the germline V gene, CDR1 is WNHNN and CDR2 is SYGVQD (reference sequence). The CDR3 DNA follows: TGCGCCAGCAGTGATAGTAAGACGCCGAGGGCAGAGACCCAGTACTTC. Encoded protein: CASSDSKTPRAETQYF.

The V call is TRBV5-1, the J call TRBJ2-2, with D perhaps TRBD2 (5 bases). CDR3 length equals 15 residues. V lost 4 bases and J 7 bases, leaving 17 bases between the germline ends. Germline loops: CDR1 SGHRS, CDR2 YFSETQ. The CDR3 region is CASSPDPGSNGELFF. CDR3 sequence (DNA): TGCGCCAGCAGCCCCGATCCGGGAAGTAACGGGGAGCTGTTTTTT.

The chain has TRBV28 and TRBJ2-2; 8 bases are shared with TRBD1. This CDR3 region has 13 residues. Germline V CDR1 and CDR2: MDHEN, SYDVKM. Unmatched junction bases numbered 6, after V lost 10 bases and J lost 5 bases. Written as DNA, the CDR3 is TGTGCCACCCTCAGGGGGCGGACCGGGGAGCTGTTTTTT. It specifies CATLRGRTGELFF.

The chain joins TRBV7-9 to TRBJ2-3; 11 nucleotides agree with TRBD2. Germline loops: CDR1 SEHNR, CDR2 FQNEAQ (reference sequence). The CDR3 has 15 residues. J gave up 4 bases and V 5 bases, and 5 bases lay outside the gene matches. CDR3: CASSPTSGRSDTQYF. The DNA of the CDR3 is TGTGCCAGCAGCCCAACTAGCGGGAGATCAGATACGCAGTATTTT.

The genes are TRBV18 and TRBJ1-1, with 10 bases that match TRBD1. There are 16 residues in the CDR3. After removal of 3 bases from V and 4 bases from J, the junction contained 8 bases not matched to a gene. Germline V gene lookup returns CDR1 KGHSH and CDR2 LQKENI. CDR3 amino acids: CASSPPGQGSGTEAFF. The CDR3 nucleotides read TGTGCCAGCTCACCCCCGGGACAGGGGTCCGGCACTGAAGCTTTCTTT.

V is TRBV27 and J is TRBJ2-5; 8 positions agree with TRBD2. Germline assignment: CDR1 MNHEY and CDR2 SMNVEV (reference sequence). This CDR3 is 15 amino acids long. The V and J ends lost 4 bases and 4 bases, in that order; junction bases with no gene match: 8. CDR3 sequence: CASSYRRLAGETQYF. In nucleotides, the CDR3 is TGTGCCAGCAGTTATCGACGCCTAGCGGGAGAGACCCAGTACTTC.

CDR3 in amino acids: CASSSTRTRGFATNEKLFF. In DNA, the CDR3 is TGTGCCAGCAGCAGTACACGTACCAGGGGGTTTGCAACTAATGAAAAACTGTTTTTT. The chain recombines TRBV7-9 with TRBJ1-4; TRBD1 aligns across 7 bases. The junction had 15 bases not matched to a gene; V was cut back by 5 bases and J by 0 bases. The CDR3 has 19 residues. Germline V gene sequence: CDR1 SEHNR, CDR2 FQNEAQ (reference sequence). The entire variable domain, with the rest obtained from reference TRBV7-9 and TRBJ1-4, is as follows: DTGVSQNPRHKITKRGQNVTFRCDPISEHNRLYWYRQTLGQGPEFLTYFQNEAQLEKSRLLSDRFSAERPKGSFSTLEIQRTEQGDSAMYLCASSSTRTRGFATNEKLFFGSGTQLSVL.